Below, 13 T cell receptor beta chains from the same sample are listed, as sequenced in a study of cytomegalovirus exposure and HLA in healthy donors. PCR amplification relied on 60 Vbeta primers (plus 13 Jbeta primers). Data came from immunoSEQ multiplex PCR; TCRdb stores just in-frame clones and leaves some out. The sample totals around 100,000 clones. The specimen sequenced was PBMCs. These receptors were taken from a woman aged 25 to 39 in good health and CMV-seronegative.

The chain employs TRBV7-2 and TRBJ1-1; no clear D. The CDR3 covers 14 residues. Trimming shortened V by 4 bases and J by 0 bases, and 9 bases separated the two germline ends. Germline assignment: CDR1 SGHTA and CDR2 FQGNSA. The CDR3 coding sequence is TGTGCCAGCAGCTCGTCGGTCATGAACACTGAAGCTTTCTTT. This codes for CASSSSVMNTEAFF.

Here the CDR3 DNA reads TGTGCCAGCAGTGAATGGAGGGATAGCAATCAGCCCCAGCATTTT. Translated, it gives CASSEWRDSNQPQHF. This chain uses TRBV2 with TRBJ1-5; D is undetermined. V lost 2 bases, J lost 0 bases, and 8 bases lay in between. CDR3 size: 15 residues. Per the germline V gene, CDR1 is SNHLY and CDR2 is FYNNEI.

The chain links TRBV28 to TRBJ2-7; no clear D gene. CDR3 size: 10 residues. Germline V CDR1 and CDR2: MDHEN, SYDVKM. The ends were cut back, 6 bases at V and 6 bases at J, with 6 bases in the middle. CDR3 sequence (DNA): TGTGCCAGCAGCCGGGTCGAGCAGTACTTC. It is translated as CASSRVEQYF.

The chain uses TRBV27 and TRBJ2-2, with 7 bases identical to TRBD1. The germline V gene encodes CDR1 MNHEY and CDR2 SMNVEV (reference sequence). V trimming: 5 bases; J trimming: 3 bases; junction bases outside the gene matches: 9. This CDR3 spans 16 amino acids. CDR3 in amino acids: CASSSRDSQDTGELFF. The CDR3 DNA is TGTGCCAGCAGTAGCCGGGACAGTCAGGACACCGGGGAGCTGTTTTTT.

CDR3 in amino acids: CASSTNRDTSYEQYF. The CDR3 DNA sequence: TGTGCCAGCAGTACGAACCGGGACACCTCCTACGAGCAGTACTTC. The rearrangement uses TRBV28 and TRBJ2-7, with a tentative D call TRBD1 (6 bases). The germline gives CDR1 MDHEN, CDR2 SYDVKM. This CDR3 contains 15 residues. V was clipped by 5 bases and J by 0 bases, with 14 bases between them. Full variable domain (outside the CDR3, taken from reference TRBV28 and TRBJ2-7): DVKVTQSSRYLVKRTGEKVFLECVQDMDHENMFWYRQDPGLGLRLIYFSYDVKMKEKGDIPEGYSVSREKKERFSLILESASTNQTSMYLCASSTNRDTSYEQYFGPGTRLTVT.

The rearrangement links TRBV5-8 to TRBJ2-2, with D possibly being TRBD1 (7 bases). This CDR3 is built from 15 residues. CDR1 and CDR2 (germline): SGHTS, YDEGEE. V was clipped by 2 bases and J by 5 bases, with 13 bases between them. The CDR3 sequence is CASSFRQGGTGELFF. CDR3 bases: TGTGCCAGCAGCTTCCGCCAGGGGGGTACCGGGGAGCTGTTTTTT.

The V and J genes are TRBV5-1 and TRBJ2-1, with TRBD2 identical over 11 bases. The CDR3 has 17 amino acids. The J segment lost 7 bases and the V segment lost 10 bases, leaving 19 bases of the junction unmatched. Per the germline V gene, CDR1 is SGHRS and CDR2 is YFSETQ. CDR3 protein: CASQQGPASGGRNEQFF. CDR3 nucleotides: TGCGCCTCCCAGCAAGGCCCAGCTAGCGGGGGGAGGAATGAGCAGTTCTTC.

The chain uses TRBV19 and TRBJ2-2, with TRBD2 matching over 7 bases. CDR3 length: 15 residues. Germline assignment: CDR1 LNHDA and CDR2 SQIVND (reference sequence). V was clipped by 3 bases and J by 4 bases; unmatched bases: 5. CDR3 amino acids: CASSIISSGTGELFF. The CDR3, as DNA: TGTGCCAGTAGTATTATCTCTAGCGGCACCGGGGAGCTGTTTTTT.

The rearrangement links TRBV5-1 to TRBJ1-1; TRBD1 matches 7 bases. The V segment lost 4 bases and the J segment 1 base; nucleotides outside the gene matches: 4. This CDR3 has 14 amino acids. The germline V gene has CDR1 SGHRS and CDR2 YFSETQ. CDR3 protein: CASSLDRTNTEAFF. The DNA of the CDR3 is TGCGCCAGCAGCCTGGACAGGACGAACACTGAAGCTTTCTTT.

The CDR3 bases are TGCGCCAGCAGCCAAGGGTGGGACAGGGGAAGGGGTGGCTACACCTTC. Encoded protein: CASSQGWDRGRGGYTF. V and J are TRBV4-1 and TRBJ1-2, with 10 bases matching TRBD1. Germline CDR1 MGHRA, CDR2 YSYEKL. This CDR3 comprises 16 residues. V trimming: 1 base; J trimming: 7 bases; junction bases outside the gene matches: 9.

CDR3 DNA sequence: TGTGCCAGCAGTTTAATGGGCGAGGGATACAATGAGCAGTTCTTC. Translated: CASSLMGEGYNEQFF. The J gene is TRBJ2-1, the V gene TRBV28; TRBD2 is a possible D gene (5 bases). V was clipped by 2 bases and J by 4 bases, with 12 bases between them. CDR3 length equals 15 residues. CDR1 is MDHEN and CDR2 is SYDVKM in the germline V gene.

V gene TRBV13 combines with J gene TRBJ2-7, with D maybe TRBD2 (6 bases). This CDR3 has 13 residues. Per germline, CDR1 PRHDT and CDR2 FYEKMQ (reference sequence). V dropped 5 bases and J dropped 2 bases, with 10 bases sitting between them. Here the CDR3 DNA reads TGTGCCAGCAGCAGAGGACTAACCTACGAGCAGTACTTC. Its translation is CASSRGLTYEQYF.

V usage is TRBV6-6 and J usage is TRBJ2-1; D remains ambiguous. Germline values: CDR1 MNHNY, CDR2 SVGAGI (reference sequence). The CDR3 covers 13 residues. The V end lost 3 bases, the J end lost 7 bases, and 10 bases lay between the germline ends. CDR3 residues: CASSYGSQNEQFF. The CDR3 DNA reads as TGTGCCAGCAGTTATGGTTCACAAAATGAGCAGTTCTTC.